A single T cell receptor (beta chain) is shown here with its context. The antigen remains unidentified. Whereas donors were nominally healthy upon sampling, unrecorded immune exposures were probable. 60 Vbeta and 13 Jbeta primers were used in PCR. Generated by immunoSEQ multiplex PCR, the TCRdb table keeps only in-frame clones and is missing some. The sample contains under 200,000 clones, 82% of which appear only once. Germline V CDR1 and CDR2: SNHLY, FYNNEI. The junction had 3 bases not matched to a gene; V was cut back by 6 bases and J by 3 bases. The CDR3 is 13 amino acids. The sample belongs to a study of cytomegalovirus exposure and HLA in healthy donors. Findings of the study overall: The classifier reportedly diagnosed cytomegalovirus status with high sensitivity and specificity. Later, TCR association rates were found to vary by HLA locus, highest for DRB1 and lowest for HLA-C.

This clonotype originated in a girl under 18 in good health and CMV-seropositive. The chain has TRBV2 and TRBJ1-1; TRBD1 aligns across 8 bases. The specimen sequenced was PBMCs. The CDR3 region is CASSKQGDTEAFF. The CDR3 DNA reads as TGTGCCAGCAGCAAACAGGGGGACACTGAAGCTTTCTTT.